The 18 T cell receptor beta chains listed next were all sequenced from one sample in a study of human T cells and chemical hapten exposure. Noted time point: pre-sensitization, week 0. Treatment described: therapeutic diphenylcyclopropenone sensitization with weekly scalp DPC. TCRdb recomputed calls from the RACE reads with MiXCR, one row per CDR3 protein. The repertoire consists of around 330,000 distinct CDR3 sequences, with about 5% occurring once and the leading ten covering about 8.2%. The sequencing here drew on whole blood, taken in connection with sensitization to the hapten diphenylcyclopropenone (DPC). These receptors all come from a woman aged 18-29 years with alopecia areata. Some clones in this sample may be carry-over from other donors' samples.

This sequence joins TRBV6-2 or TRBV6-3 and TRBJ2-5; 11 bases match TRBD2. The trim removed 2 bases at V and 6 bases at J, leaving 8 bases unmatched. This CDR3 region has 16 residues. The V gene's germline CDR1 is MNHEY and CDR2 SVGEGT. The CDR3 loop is CASSYAVTSGDQTQYF. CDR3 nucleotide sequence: TGTGCCAGCAGTTACGCCGTGACTAGCGGGGACCAGACCCAGTACTTC.

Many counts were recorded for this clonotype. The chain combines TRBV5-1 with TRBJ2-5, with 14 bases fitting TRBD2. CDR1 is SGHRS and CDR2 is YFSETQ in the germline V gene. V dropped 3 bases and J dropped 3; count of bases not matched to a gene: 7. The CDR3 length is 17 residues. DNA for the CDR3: TGCGCCAGCAGCTCCGGGACTAGCGGGGGAGCGGAAGAGACCCAGTACTTC. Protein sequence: CASSSGTSGGAEETQYF.

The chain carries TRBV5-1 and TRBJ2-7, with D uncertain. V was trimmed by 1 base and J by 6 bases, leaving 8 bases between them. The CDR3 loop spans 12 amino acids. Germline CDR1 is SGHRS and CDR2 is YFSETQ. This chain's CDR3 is CASSLLGSEQYF. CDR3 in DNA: TGCGCCAGCAGCTTGTTGGGTTCCGAGCAGTACTTC.

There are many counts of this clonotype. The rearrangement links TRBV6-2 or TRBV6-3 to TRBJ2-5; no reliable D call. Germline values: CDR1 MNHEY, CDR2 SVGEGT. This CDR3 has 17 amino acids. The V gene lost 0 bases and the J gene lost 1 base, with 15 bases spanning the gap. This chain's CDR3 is CASSYSSKEQSQETQYF. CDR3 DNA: TGTGCCAGCAGTTACTCGAGTAAGGAACAGTCCCAAGAGACCCAGTACTTC.

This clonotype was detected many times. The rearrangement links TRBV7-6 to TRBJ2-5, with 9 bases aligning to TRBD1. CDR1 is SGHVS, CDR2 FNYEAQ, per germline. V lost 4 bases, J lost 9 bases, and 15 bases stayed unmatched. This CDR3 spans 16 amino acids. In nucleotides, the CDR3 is TGTGCCAGCAGCTCAGACGGGACAGGGAAAGGGTTGGCCCAGTACTTC. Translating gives CASSSDGTGKGLAQYF.

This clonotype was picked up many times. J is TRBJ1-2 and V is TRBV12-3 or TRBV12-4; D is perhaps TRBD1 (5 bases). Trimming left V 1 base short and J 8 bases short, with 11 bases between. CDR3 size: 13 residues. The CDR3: CASSLVQEWGYTF. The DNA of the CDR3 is TGTGCCAGCAGTTTAGTACAGGAATGGGGCTACACCTTC.

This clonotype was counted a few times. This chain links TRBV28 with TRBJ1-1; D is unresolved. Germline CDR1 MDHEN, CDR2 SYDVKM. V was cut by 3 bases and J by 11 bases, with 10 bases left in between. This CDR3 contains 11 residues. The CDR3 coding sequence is TGTGCCAGCAGTTTCAAGGGAAGGGCTTTCTTT. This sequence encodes CASSFKGRAFF.

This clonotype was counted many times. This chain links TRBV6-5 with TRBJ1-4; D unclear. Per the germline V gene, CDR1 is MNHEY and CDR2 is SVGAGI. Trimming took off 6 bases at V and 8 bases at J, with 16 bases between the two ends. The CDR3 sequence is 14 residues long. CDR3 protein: CASRDIWSREKLFF. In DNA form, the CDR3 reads TGTGCCAGCAGAGACATCTGGAGTAGGGAAAAACTGTTTTTT.

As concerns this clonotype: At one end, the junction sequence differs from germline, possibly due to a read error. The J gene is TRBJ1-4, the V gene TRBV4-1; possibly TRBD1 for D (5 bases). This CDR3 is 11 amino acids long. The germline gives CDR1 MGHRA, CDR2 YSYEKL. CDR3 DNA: TGCGCCAGCAGCCTGCCGGGACCGCGTTATTTT. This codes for CASSLPGPRYF.

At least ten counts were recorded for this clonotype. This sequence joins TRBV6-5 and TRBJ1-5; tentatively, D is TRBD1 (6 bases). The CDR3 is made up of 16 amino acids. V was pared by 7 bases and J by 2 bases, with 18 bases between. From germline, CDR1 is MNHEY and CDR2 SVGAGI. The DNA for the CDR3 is TGTGCCAGCACTGTAGTGGGGGGCAGCGGCAATCAGCCCCAGCATTTT. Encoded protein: CASTVVGGSGNQPQHF.

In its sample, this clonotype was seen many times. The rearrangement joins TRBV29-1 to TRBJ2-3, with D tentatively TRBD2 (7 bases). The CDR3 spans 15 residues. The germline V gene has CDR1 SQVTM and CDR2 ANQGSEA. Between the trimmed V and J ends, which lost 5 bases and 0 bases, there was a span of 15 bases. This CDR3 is CSVSGGLTSTDTQYF. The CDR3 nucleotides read TGCAGCGTTTCGGGGGGCCTCACTAGCACAGATACGCAGTATTTT.

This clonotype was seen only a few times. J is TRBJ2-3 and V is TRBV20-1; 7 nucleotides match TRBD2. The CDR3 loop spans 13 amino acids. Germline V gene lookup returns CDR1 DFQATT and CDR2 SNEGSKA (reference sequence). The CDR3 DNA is TGCAGGACATCCGGGGGGATGGTTGATACGCAGTATTTT. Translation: CRTSGGMVDTQYF.

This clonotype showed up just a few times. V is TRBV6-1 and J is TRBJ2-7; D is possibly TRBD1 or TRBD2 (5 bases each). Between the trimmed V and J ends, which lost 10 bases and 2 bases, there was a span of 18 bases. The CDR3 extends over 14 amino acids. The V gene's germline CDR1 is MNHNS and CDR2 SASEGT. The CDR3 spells CATSRGAKAYEQYF. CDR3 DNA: TGTGCCACTTCTCGGGGCGCCAAGGCCTACGAGCAGTACTTC.

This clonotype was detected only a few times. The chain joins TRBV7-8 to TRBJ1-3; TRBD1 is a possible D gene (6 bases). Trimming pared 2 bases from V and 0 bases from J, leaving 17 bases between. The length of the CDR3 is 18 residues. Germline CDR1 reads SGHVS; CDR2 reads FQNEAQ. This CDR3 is CASSLNSGVIYSGNTIYF. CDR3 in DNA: TGTGCCAGCAGCTTAAACTCAGGGGTTATCTACTCTGGAAACACCATATATTTT. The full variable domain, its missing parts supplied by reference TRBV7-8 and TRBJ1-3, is GAGVSQSPRYKVAKRGQDVALRCDPISGHVSLFWYQQALGQGPEFLTYFQNEAQLDKSGLPSDRFFAERPEGSVSTLKIQRTQQEDSAVYLCASSLNSGVIYSGNTIYFGEGSWLTVV.

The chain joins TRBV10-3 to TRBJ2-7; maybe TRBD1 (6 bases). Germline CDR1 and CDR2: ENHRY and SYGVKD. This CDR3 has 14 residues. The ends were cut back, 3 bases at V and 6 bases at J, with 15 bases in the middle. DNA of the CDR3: TGTGCCATCAGTGATCCCAGGGGCCCTGGCGAGCAGTACTTC. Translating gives CAISDPRGPGEQYF.

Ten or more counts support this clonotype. The CDR3 reads CASSALAGGRYEQYF. The CDR3 DNA reads TGTGCCAGCAGCGCACTAGCGGGGGGGCGGTATGAGCAGTACTTC. The rearrangement uses TRBV12-3 or TRBV12-4 and TRBJ2-7; 13 bases line up with TRBD2. The V gene end was trimmed by 6 bases and the J gene end by 7 bases; junction bases not matched to a gene: 9. This CDR3 contains 15 residues.

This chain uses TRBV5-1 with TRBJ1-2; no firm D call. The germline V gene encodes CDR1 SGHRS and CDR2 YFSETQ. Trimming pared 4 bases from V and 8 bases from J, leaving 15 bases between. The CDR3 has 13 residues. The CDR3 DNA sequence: TGCGCCAGCAGCCCTACAGAATCGCGGGGCTACACCTTC. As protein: CASSPTESRGYTF. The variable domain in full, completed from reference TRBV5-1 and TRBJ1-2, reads KAGVTQTPRYLIKTRGQQVTLSCSPISGHRSVSWYQQTPGQGLQFLFEYFSETQRNKGNFPGRFSGRQFSNSRSEMNVSTLELGDSALYLCASSPTESRGYTFGSGTRLTVV.

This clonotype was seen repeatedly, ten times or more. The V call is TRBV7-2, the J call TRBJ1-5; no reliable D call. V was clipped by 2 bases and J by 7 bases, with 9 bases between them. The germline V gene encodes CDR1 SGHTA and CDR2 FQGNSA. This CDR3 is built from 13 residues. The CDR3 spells CASSLQREQPQHF. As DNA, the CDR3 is TGTGCCAGCAGCTTACAGAGGGAACAGCCCCAGCATTTT.